These T cell receptor beta chains were read from a single sample in a study of T cell changes during pregnancy in multiple sclerosis. Profiling relied on immunoSEQ multiplex PCR, and the TCRdb table lists in-frame clones only, not all of them. This sample carries approximately 34,000 clones, about nine tenths of them seen once, and the ten largest clones take roughly 4.8%. The sample was CD8+ T cells from peripheral blood mononuclear cells, taken after pregnancy. These receptors were taken from a female donor with multiple sclerosis, enrolled in a pregnancy study. The CDR3 runs from the conserved cysteine through the conserved F or W. Fields, in order: CDR3 length, J gene, D gene, V gene, clone size, CDR3 protein, CDR3 DNA. A D gene is named only where the DNA matches it firmly. Where a row states a size, it is once, few, many or the class of an expanded clone; other rows omit it.

length: 14
J: TRBJ1-4
D: TRBD1
V: TRBV7-9
size: .
CDR3: CASSPSTGHEKLFF
DNA: TGTGCCAGCAGCCCCTCGACAGGGCATGAAAAACTGTTTTTT

length: 12
J: TRBJ1-1
D: TRBD1
V: TRBV18
size: .
CDR3: CASLTGTGEAFF
DNA: TGTGCCAGCTTAACCGGGACAGGGGAAGCTTTCTTT

length: 13
J: TRBJ2-7
D: .
V: TRBV27
size: .
CDR3: CASSAGLLYEQYF
DNA: TGTGCCAGCAGTGCCGGACTGCTCTACGAGCAGTACTTC

length: 15
J: TRBJ1-4
D: .
V: TRBV4-3
size: .
CDR3: CASSQDSGINEKLFF
DNA: TGCGCCAGCAGCCAAGATTCCGGGATTAATGAAAAACTGTTTTTT

length: 13
J: TRBJ2-1
D: .
V: TRBV12-5
size: once
CDR3: CASAHGGYNEQFF
DNA: TGTGCTAGTGCCCACGGGGGTTACAATGAGCAGTTCTTC

length: 16
J: TRBJ1-6
D: .
V: TRBV6-5
size: .
CDR3: CASSYGATDYNSPLHF
DNA: TGTGCCAGCAGTTACGGGGCGACAGACTATAATTCACCCCTCCACTTT

length: 15
J: TRBJ2-5
D: TRBD1
V: TRBV6-5
size: .
CDR3: CASRHGDRDVETQYF
DNA: TGTGCCAGCAGGCACGGGGACAGGGACGTTGAGACCCAGTACTTC

length: 15
J: TRBJ1-1
D: TRBD1
V: TRBV9
size: .
CDR3: CASSVPGQGNTEAFF
DNA: TGTGCCAGCAGCGTTCCGGGACAGGGAAACACTGAAGCTTTCTTT

length: 14
J: TRBJ2-3
D: .
V: TRBV15
size: .
CDR3: CATSRVGESDTQYF
DNA: TGTGCCACCAGCAGAGTCGGGGAATCAGATACGCAGTATTTT

length: 14
J: TRBJ2-5
D: TRBD2
V: TRBV6-1
size: few
CDR3: CASSGSSGQETQYF
DNA: TGTGCCAGCAGTGGGAGTAGCGGGCAAGAGACCCAGTACTTC

length: 14
J: TRBJ2-1
D: .
V: TRBV7-6
size: .
CDR3: CASGGQLPRDEQFF
DNA: TGTGCCAGCGGTGGACAGCTACCTAGGGATGAGCAGTTCTTC

length: 15
J: TRBJ2-5
D: TRBD1
V: TRBV6-5
size: .
CDR3: CASSRDSLFQETQYF
DNA: TGTGCCAGCAGCCGGGACAGCCTCTTTCAAGAGACCCAGTACTTC

length: 12
J: TRBJ2-5
D: .
V: TRBV29-1
size: .
CDR3: CSVGGPSETQYF
DNA: TGCAGCGTTGGGGGGCCCTCCGAGACCCAGTACTTC

length: 19
J: TRBJ2-6
D: TRBD1
V: TRBV11-1
size: .
CDR3: CASSSATGTGGSGANVLTF
DNA: TGTGCCAGCAGCTCCGCTACCGGGACAGGGGGCTCTGGGGCCAACGTCCTGACTTTC

length: 15
J: TRBJ2-7
D: .
V: TRBV4-3
size: .
CDR3: CASSQDRSANYEQYF
DNA: TGCGCCAGCAGCCAAGATCGGTCCGCGAACTACGAGCAGTACTTC

length: 16
J: TRBJ2-5
D: .
V: TRBV4-1
size: .
CDR3: CASSRRFELAGETQYF
DNA: TGCGCCAGCAGCCGCCGATTCGAACTTGCAGGGGAGACCCAGTACTTC

length: 14
J: TRBJ2-3
D: TRBD2
V: TRBV11-3
size: .
CDR3: CASNEAGPTDTQYF
DNA: TGTGCCAGCAACGAAGCGGGGCCCACAGATACGCAGTATTTT

length: 14
J: TRBJ2-7
D: TRBD1
V: TRBV9
size: once
CDR3: CASSVGDSSYEQYF
DNA: TGTGCCAGCAGCGTTGGGGACAGCTCCTACGAGCAGTACTTC

length: 15
J: TRBJ2-2
D: .
V: TRBV18
size: .
CDR3: CASSPPGQNTGELFF
DNA: TGTGCCAGCTCACCACCGGGACAGAACACCGGGGAGCTGTTTTTT

length: 14
J: TRBJ2-2
D: TRBD1
V: TRBV13
size: .
CDR3: CASSTTGATGELFF
DNA: TGTGCCAGCAGCACAACAGGGGCCACCGGGGAGCTGTTTTTT

length: 14
J: TRBJ2-7
D: .
V: TRBV19
size: .
CDR3: CASSIVNKNYEQYF
DNA: TGTGCCAGTAGTATAGTGAACAAAAACTACGAGCAGTACTTC

length: 11
J: TRBJ2-7
D: .
V: TRBV7-9
size: .
CDR3: CATAPAYEQYF
DNA: TGTGCCACCGCCCCAGCCTACGAGCAGTACTTC

length: 15
J: TRBJ2-1
D: TRBD1
V: TRBV11-1
size: .
CDR3: CASSQEGGERNEQFF
DNA: TGTGCCAGCAGCCAAGAAGGGGGCGAACGAAATGAGCAGTTCTTC

length: 12
J: TRBJ2-1
D: .
V: TRBV6-6
size: once
CDR3: CASSYPDNEQFF
DNA: TGTGCCAGCAGTTACCCGGACAATGAGCAGTTCTTC

length: 15
J: TRBJ2-7
D: .
V: TRBV9
size: .
CDR3: CASSVEGQPSYEQYF
DNA: TGTGCCAGCAGCGTAGAGGGGCAGCCCTCCTACGAGCAGTACTTC